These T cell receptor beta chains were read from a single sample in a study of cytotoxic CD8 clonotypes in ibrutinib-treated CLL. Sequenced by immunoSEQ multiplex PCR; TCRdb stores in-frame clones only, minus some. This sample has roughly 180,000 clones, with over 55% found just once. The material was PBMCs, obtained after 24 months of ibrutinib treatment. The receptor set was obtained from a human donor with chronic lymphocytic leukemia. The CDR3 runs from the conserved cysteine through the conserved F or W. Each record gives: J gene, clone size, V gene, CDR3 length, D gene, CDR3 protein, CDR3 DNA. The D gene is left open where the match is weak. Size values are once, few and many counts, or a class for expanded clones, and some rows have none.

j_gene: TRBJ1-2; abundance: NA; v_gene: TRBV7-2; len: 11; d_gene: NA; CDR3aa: CGEDSLDGYTF; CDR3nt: TGTGGAGAGGACAGCCTCGATGGCTACACCTTC
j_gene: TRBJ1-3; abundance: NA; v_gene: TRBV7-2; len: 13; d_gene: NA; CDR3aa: CASSPSPGNTIYF; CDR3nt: TGTGCCAGCAGCCCGTCGCCTGGAAACACCATATATTTT
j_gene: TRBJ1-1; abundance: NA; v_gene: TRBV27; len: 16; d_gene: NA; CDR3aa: CASSLSSWGLNTEAFF; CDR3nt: TGTGCCAGCAGTTTATCATCTTGGGGGTTGAACACTGAAGCTTTCTTT
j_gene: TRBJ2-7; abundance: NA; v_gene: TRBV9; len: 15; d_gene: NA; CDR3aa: CASSSLRRSLYEQYF; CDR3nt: TGTGCCAGCAGCTCACTGCGGCGCTCCCTCTACGAGCAGTACTTC
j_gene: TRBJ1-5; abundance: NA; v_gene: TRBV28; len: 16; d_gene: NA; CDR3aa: CASSSWTGYSNQPQHF; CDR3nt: TGTGCCAGCAGTTCCTGGACGGGATATAGCAATCAGCCCCAGCATTTT
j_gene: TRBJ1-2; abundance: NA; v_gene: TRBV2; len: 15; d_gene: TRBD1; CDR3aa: CASSYGTAANYGYTF; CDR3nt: TGTGCCAGCAGCTATGGGACAGCAGCCAACTATGGCTACACCTTC
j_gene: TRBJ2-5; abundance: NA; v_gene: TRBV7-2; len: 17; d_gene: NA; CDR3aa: CASSFISSNPQGETQYF; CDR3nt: TGTGCCAGCAGCTTTATTTCCTCTAACCCCCAGGGGGAGACCCAGTACTTC
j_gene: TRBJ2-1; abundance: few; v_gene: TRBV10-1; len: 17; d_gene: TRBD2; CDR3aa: CASTTTEDEREFNEQFF; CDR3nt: TGCGCCAGCACTACCACCGAAGATGAGCGGGAGTTCAATGAGCAGTTCTTC
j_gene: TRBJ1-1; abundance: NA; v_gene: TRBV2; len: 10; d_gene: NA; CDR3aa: CASSGYGAFF; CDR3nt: TGTGCCAGCAGTGGATACGGAGCTTTCTTT
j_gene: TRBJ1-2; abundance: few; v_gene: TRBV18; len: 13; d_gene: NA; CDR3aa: CASSPGPTDPYTF; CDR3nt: TGTGCCAGCTCACCCGGGCCTACCGACCCCTACACCTTC
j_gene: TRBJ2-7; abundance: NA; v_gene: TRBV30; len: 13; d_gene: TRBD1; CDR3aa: CAWKHRGIREQYF; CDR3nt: TGTGCCTGGAAACACAGGGGGATACGCGAGCAGTACTTC
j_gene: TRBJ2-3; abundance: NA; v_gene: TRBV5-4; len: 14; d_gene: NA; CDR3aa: CASSVDGGTDTQYF; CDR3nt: TGTGCCAGCAGCGTAGATGGAGGCACAGATACGCAGTATTTT
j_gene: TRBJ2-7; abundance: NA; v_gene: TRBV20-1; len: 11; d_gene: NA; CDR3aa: CSARANYEQYF; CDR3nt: TGCAGCGCCCGGGCCAACTACGAGCAGTACTTC
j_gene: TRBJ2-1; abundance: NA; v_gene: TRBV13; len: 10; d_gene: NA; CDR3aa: CATGKPEQFF; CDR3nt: TGTGCCACAGGTAAGCCCGAGCAGTTCTTC
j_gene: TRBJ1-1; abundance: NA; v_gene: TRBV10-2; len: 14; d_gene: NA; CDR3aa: CASSENRVNTEAFF; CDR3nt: TGCGCCAGCAGTGAGAACAGAGTGAACACTGAAGCTTTCTTT
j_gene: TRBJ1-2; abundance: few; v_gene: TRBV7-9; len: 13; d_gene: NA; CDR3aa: CASSLMANYGYTF; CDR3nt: TGTGCCAGCAGCTTAATGGCTAACTATGGCTACACCTTC
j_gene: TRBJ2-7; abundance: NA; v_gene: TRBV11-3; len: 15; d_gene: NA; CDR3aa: CASSLDGTSAYEQYF; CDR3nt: TGTGCCAGCAGCTTAGACGGGACATCTGCGTACGAGCAGTACTTC
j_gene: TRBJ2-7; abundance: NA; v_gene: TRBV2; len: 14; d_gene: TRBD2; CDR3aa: CASSGPSGRGAQYF; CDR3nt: TGTGCCAGCAGTGGCCCTAGCGGGAGAGGGGCGCAGTACTTC
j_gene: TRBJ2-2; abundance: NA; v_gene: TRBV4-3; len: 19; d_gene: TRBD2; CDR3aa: CASSPHPGGLAGVAGELFF; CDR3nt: TGCGCCAGCAGCCCGCACCCTGGTGGACTAGCGGGAGTAGCCGGGGAGCTGTTTTTT
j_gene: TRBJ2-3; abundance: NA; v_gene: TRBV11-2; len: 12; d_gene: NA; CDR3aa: CASSPPTDTQYF; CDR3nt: TGTGCCAGCAGCCCCCCCACAGATACGCAGTATTTT
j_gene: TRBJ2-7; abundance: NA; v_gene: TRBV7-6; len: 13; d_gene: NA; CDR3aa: CASSLGPSYEQYF; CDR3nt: TGTGCCAGCAGCTTAGGCCCCTCCTACGAGCAGTACTTC
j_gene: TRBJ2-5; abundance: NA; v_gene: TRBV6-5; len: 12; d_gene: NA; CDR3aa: CASSYSRETQYF; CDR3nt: TGTGCCAGCAGTTACTCTCGGGAGACCCAGTACTTC
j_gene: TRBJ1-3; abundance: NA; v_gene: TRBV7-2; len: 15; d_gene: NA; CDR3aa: CASSRTGNSGNTIYF; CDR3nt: TGTGCCAGCAGCCGAACCGGGAACTCTGGAAACACCATATATTTT
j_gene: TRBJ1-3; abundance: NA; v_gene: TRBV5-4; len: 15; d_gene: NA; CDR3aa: CASSLDLGPGNTIYF; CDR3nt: TGTGCCAGCAGCTTGGATTTGGGGCCTGGAAACACCATATATTTT
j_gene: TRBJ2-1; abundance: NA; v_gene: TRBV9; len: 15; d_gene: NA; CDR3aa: CASSLGTFSYNEQFF; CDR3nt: TGTGCCAGCAGCCTCGGGACTTTCTCCTACAATGAGCAGTTCTTC
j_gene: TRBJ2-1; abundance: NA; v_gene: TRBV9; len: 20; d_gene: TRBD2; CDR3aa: CASSVVEGRGVRSSYNEQFF; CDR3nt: TGTGCCAGCAGCGTAGTAGAAGGGAGGGGTGTGAGAAGCTCCTACAATGAGCAGTTCTTC
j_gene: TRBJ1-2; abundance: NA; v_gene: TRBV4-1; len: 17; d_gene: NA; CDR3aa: CASSQSFSRQANYGYTF; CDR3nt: TGCGCCAGCAGCCAATCGTTTTCACGACAGGCGAACTATGGCTACACCTTC
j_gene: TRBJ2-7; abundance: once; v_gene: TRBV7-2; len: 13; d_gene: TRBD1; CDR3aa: CASSLDRNRGRYF; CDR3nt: TGTGCCAGCAGCTTAGACAGAAACAGGGGACGGTACTTC
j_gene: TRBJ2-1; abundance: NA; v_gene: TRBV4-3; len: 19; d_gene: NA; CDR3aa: CASSQGYQTRSSSYNEQFF; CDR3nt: TGCGCCAGCAGCCAAGGATATCAGACTAGATCGAGCTCCTACAATGAGCAGTTCTTC
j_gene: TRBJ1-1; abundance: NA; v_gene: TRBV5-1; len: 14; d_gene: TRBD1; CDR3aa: CASSDAGGNTEAFF; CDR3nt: TGCGCCAGCAGCGATGCAGGGGGGAACACTGAAGCTTTCTTT
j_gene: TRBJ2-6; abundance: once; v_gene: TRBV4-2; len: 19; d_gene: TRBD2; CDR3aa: CASSQVNLAGGPGANVLTF; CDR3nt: TGTGCCAGCAGCCAAGTGAACCTAGCGGGAGGGCCTGGGGCCAACGTCCTGACTTTC
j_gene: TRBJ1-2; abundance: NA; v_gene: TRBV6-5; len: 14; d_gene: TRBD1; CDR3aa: CASSRTGKAYGYTF; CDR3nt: TGTGCCAGCAGTCGGACAGGGAAGGCCTATGGCTACACCTTC
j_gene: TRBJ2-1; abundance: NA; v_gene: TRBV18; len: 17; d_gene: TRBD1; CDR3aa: CASSPRGQVDSYNEQFF; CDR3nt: TGTGCCAGCTCACCGAGGGGACAGGTGGACTCCTACAATGAGCAGTTCTTC
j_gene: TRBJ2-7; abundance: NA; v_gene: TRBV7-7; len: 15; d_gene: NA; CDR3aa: CASSPSASTSYEQYF; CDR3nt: TGTGCCAGCAGCCCTAGCGCCAGTACCTCCTACGAGCAGTACTTC
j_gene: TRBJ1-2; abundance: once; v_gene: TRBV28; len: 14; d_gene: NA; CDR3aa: CASSWRHLSYGYTF; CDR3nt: TGTGCCAGCAGTTGGAGGCATCTCTCCTATGGCTACACCTTC
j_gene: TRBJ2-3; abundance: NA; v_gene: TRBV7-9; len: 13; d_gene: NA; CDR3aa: CASSLGGGTGRYF; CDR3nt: TGTGCCAGCAGCTTAGGCGGGGGGACAGGGAGGTATTTT
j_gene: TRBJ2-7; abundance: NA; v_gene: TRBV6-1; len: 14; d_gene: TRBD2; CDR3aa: CASRASGSTYEQYF; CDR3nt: TGTGCCAGCAGAGCTAGCGGGTCCACCTACGAGCAGTACTTC
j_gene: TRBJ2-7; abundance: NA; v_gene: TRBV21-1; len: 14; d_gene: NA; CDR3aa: CASSKWDRAYEQYF; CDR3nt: TGTGCCAGCAGCAAATGGGACAGGGCCTACGAGCAGTACTTC
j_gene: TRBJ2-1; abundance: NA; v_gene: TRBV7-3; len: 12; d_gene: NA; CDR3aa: CASSFPGNEQFF; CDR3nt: TGTGCCAGCAGCTTTCCCGGCAATGAGCAGTTCTTC
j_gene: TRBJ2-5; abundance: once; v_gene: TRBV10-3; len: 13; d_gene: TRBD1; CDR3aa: CAISGQGFETQYF; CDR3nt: TGTGCCATCAGCGGACAGGGGTTCGAGACCCAGTACTTC
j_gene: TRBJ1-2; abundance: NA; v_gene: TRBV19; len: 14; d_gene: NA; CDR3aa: CASSIRERSYGYTF; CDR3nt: TGTGCCAGTAGTATCAGAGAAAGGAGCTATGGCTACACCTTC
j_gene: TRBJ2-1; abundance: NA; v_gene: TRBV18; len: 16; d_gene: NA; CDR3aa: CASSQIAGTQNNEQFF; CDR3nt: TGTGCCAGCTCCCAGATCGCCGGGACCCAGAACAATGAGCAGTTCTTC
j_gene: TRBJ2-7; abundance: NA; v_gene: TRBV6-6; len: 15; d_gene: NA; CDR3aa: CASSYSFPGRGEQYF; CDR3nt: TGTGCCAGCAGTTACTCGTTCCCGGGGCGCGGCGAGCAGTACTTC
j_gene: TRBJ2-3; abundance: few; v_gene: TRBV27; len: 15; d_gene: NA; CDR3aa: CASSLGQRGTDTQYF; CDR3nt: TGTGCCAGCAGTCTGGGACAAAGGGGCACAGATACGCAGTATTTT
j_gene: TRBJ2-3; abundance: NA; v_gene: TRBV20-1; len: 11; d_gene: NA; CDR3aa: CSASYGDTQYF; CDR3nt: TGCAGTGCTAGTTACGGAGATACGCAGTATTTT
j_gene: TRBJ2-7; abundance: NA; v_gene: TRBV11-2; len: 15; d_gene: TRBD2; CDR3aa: CASSTPAGGPYEQYF; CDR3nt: TGTGCCAGCAGCACACCCGCGGGAGGGCCCTACGAGCAGTACTTC
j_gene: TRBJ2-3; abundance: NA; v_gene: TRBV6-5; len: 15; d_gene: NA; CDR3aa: CASSYEGRGTDTQYF; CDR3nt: TGTGCCAGCAGTTACGAAGGAAGAGGGACAGATACGCAGTATTTT
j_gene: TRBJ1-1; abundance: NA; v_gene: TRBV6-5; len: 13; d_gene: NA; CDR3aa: CASSHGGRTEAFF; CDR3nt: TGTGCCAGCAGCCACGGGGGACGAACTGAAGCTTTCTTT
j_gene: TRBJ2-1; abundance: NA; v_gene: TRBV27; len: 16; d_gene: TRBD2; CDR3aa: CASSYVGVAGGNEQFF; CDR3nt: TGTGCCAGCAGTTACGTCGGGGTAGCGGGTGGCAATGAGCAGTTCTTC
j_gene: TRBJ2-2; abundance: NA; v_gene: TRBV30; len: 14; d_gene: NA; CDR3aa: CAWSARARTGELFF; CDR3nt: TGTGCCTGGAGTGCTCGGGCTCGGACCGGGGAGCTGTTTTTT